The entry that follows covers one T cell receptor beta chain sequence. The target antigen is unknown. This entry is derived from a study of T cells after yellow fever vaccination. For the study at large: SMART-Seq v4 Ultra Low Input prepared the low-cell-number fractions.

Study results and caveats: Most clones from primary vaccination resurfaced after the booster (96% CD4, 88% CD8).

Germline V gives CDR1 LGHDT, CDR2 YNNKEL (reference sequence). V dropped 8 bases and J dropped 6 bases, with 14 bases sitting between them. The CDR3 extends over 12 amino acids. TCRdb itself ran the 5' RACE reads through MiXCR, one entry per CDR3 protein. The table includes hundreds of thousands of distinct CDR3 sequences, roughly a sixth detected once. V gene TRBV3-1 combines with J gene TRBJ2-7, with D perhaps TRBD2 (5 bases). The TCR originated in a man aged 18 to 35 who received the YFV17D yellow fever vaccine. Sequencing was performed on PBMCs, taken 4 to 5 days after the first yellow fever vaccination. CDR3 DNA: TGTGCCAGCGCCAGCGGTTGGACCGAGCAGTACTTC. It is translated as CASASGWTEQYF.